This T cell receptor beta chain was obtained from a study of cytomegalovirus exposure and HLA in healthy donors. General study points: Cytomegalovirus-associated status was assigned to roughly 160 TCR beta chains. Across donors, sequencing depth was assumed by presence/absence analyses to be roughly uniform.

This clone was detected once. Its target is not known. PCR was performed using 60 Vbeta and 13 Jbeta primers. Produced via immunoSEQ multiplex PCR; TCRdb's table is partial and in-frame only. The sample includes about 130,000 clones, approximately 82% of them seen just once. This sequence originates from a young woman in good health and CMV-seropositive. Sequencing used PBMCs.

CDR3 in amino acids: CVRSRERKNSPLHF. For the CDR3, the DNA is TGTGTCAGAAGCCGTGAGCGCAAGAATTCACCCCTCCACTTT. V is TRBV7-5 and J is TRBJ1-6. TRBV7-5 is labeled a pseudogene. The CDR3 consists of 14 residues.